The 28 T cell receptor beta chains presented below share a single source sample, sequenced in a study of vaccination effects on CD4 cells after COVID-19. Upon completion of around 9 days in culture, CD4+ T cells were isolated. The person was diagnosed with PCR-confirmed SARS-CoV-2 infection between March and December 2020. Each participant received a vaccine that was either BNT162b2 or mRNA-1273, given as two doses. Antigens for these TCRs are unknown. The method was immunoSEQ multiplex PCR; TCRdb's version includes in-frame clones alone and lacks a portion of them. Altogether some 40,000 clones are present, over 60% being singletons, with the ten largest covering 3% to 4.5%. The source material was CD4+ T cells from PBMCs cultured without peptide, sampled after COVID-19 vaccination. These receptors all come from a human donor who had a prior SARS-CoV-2 infection.

The chain links TRBV5-6 to TRBJ2-7; 11 nucleotides line up with TRBD1. This CDR3 contains 13 residues. Per the germline V gene, CDR1 is SGHDT and CDR2 is YYEEEE. Trimming cost V 4 bases and J 9 bases; bases outside gene matches: 6. This CDR3 is CASSRTGGPVQYF. Written as DNA, the CDR3 is TGTGCCAGCAGCCGGACAGGGGGCCCGGTGCAGTACTTC.

V usage is TRBV24-1 and J usage is TRBJ2-3; 13 nucleotides match TRBD2. Germline CDR1 KGHDR, CDR2 SFDVKD. This CDR3 comprises 20 residues. J gave up 0 bases and V 0 bases, and 8 bases lay outside the gene matches. This CDR3 reads CATSDLLTSGRAVSTDTQYF. In DNA form, the CDR3 reads TGTGCCACCAGTGATTTGCTAACTAGCGGGAGGGCAGTGAGCACAGATACGCAGTATTTT.

In nucleotides, the CDR3 is TGTGCCAGCAGCGCCCGGACTGGTCGCCACGAGCAGTACTTC. Amino acid sequence: CASSARTGRHEQYF. The V call is TRBV7-9, the J call TRBJ2-7, with D perhaps TRBD2 (5 bases). The CDR3 covers 14 residues. The germline V gene has CDR1 SEHNR and CDR2 FQNEAQ (reference sequence). The V end was cut by 5 bases, the J end by 5 bases, with 16 bases between.

The J gene is TRBJ2-3, the V gene TRBV5-1; TRBD2 might be the D (5 bases). CDR3 length: 17 amino acids. V was cut by 0 bases and J by 3 bases, with 17 bases left in between. Germline values: CDR1 SGHRS, CDR2 YFSETQ. The CDR3 nucleotides read TGCGCCAGCAGCTTGGTTTTGGCTAGCATCGAGACAGATACGCAGTATTTT. It specifies CASSLVLASIETDTQYF.

The chain employs TRBV19 and TRBJ2-1; 7 nucleotides agree with TRBD1. The CDR3 spans 14 residues. The trim removed 8 bases at V and 0 bases at J, leaving 4 bases unmatched. CDR1 LNHDA and CDR2 SQIVND come from the germline V gene (reference sequence). The CDR3, as DNA: TGTGCCAGTTCCGGGACAGTCTCCTACAATGAGCAGTTCTTC. Protein: CASSGTVSYNEQFF. The variable domain in full, completed from reference TRBV19 and TRBJ2-1, reads DGGITQSPKYLFRKEGQNVTLSCEQNLNHDAMYWYRQDPGQGLRLIYYSQIVNDFQKGDIAEGYSVSREKKESFPLTVTSAQKNPTAFYLCASSGTVSYNEQFFGPGTRLTVL.

The chain carries TRBV19 and TRBJ2-5, with 11 positions matching TRBD1. The CDR3 length is 18 residues. V trimming: 3 bases; J trimming: 4 bases; junction bases outside the gene matches: 13. Germline V CDR1 and CDR2: LNHDA, SQIVND (reference sequence). CDR3 coding DNA: TGTGCCAGTAGTATCCTGAGGACAGGGGGCGCGGGTCGAGAGACCCAGTACTTC. Protein product: CASSILRTGGAGRETQYF. The complete variable domain, with remaining parts taken from reference TRBV19 and TRBJ2-5, reads DGGITQSPKYLFRKEGQNVTLSCEQNLNHDAMYWYRQDPGQGLRLIYYSQIVNDFQKGDIAEGYSVSREKKESFPLTVTSAQKNPTAFYLCASSILRTGGAGRETQYFGPGTRLLVL.

The rearrangement links TRBV5-1 to TRBJ2-3, with D unclear. V lost 4 bases to trimming and J lost 0 bases, with 6 bases between them. This CDR3 comprises 13 residues. In germline, CDR1 is SGHRS, CDR2 YFSETQ. Written as DNA, the CDR3 is TGCGCCAGCAGCATGGACAGCACAGATACGCAGTATTTT. It specifies CASSMDSTDTQYF.

The chain links TRBV30 to TRBJ1-3, with D perhaps TRBD1 (6 bases). This CDR3 has 14 amino acids. CDR1 is GTSNPN and CDR2 is SVGIG in the germline V gene (reference sequence). The germline V and J ends were trimmed by 0 bases and 4 bases, with 10 bases remaining between them. This chain's CDR3 is CAWSVTGPGNTIYF. The CDR3 DNA reads TGTGCCTGGAGTGTCACAGGGCCCGGAAACACCATATATTTT.

The V and J genes are TRBV7-8 and TRBJ2-4, with 12 bases lining up with TRBD2. CDR1 SGHVS and CDR2 FQNEAQ come from the germline V gene. Unmatched junction bases numbered 11, after V lost 1 base and J lost 7 bases. The CDR3 runs 18 residues. CDR3 bases: TGTGCCAGCAGCTTAGTGACTAGCGGGAGAAGGGTGAGGAACATTCAGTACTTC. It specifies CASSLVTSGRRVRNIQYF. The full variable domain, in which reference TRBV7-8 and TRBJ2-4 provide the parts outside the CDR3, is GAGVSQSPRYKVAKRGQDVALRCDPISGHVSLFWYQQALGQGPEFLTYFQNEAQLDKSGLPSDRFFAERPEGSVSTLKIQRTQQEDSAVYLCASSLVTSGRRVRNIQYFGAGTRLSVL.

CDR3 sequence reads: CASSATSGSPQYF. CDR3 bases: TGTGCCAGCTCGGCGACTAGCGGGAGCCCCCAGTACTTC. The chain links TRBV18 to TRBJ2-5; 12 nucleotides align to TRBD2. V lost 6 bases, J lost 9 bases, and 5 bases stayed unmatched. CDR1 and CDR2 (germline): KGHSH, LQKENI. The CDR3 totals 13 residues.

The CDR3 DNA reads as TGTGCCAGCAGTCAACTACGCCGTGAGCAGTACTTC. It translates to CASSQLRREQYF. The rearrangement uses TRBV12-3 or TRBV12-4 and TRBJ2-7; unclear D gene. Trimming cost V 5 bases and J 7 bases, with 12 bases left between them. The length of the CDR3 is 12 residues.

The V and J genes are TRBV6-5 and TRBJ2-7; no clear D gene. CDR3 length: 14 residues. Germline V gene sequence: CDR1 MNHEY, CDR2 SVGAGI. Trimming pared 4 bases from V and 6 bases from J, leaving 16 bases between. CDR3 sequence reads: CASSSIGSPGEQYF. The CDR3 bases are TGTGCCAGCAGTTCCATTGGGTCGCCGGGCGAGCAGTACTTC.

This clone appeared a few times. The chain uses TRBV18 and TRBJ1-6; tentative D call: TRBD1 (5 bases). The germline CDR1 and CDR2 sequences are KGHSH and LQKENI. The CDR3 sequence is 17 residues long. The germline V and J ends were trimmed by 5 bases and 8 bases, with 22 bases remaining between them. CDR3 amino acids: CASSSLLGTGGDSPLHF. CDR3 nucleotide sequence: TGTGCCAGCTCATCACTACTCGGGACTGGAGGCGATTCACCCCTCCACTTT.

V gene TRBV7-2 combines with J gene TRBJ2-5; D remains unclear. The CDR3 is 13 residues long. The germline CDR1 and CDR2 sequences are SGHTA and FQGNSA. Trimming removed 4 bases from V and 0 bases from J, with 6 bases in between. The DNA of the CDR3 is TGTGCCAGCAGCTCCCTGTACCAAGAGACCCAGTACTTC. This translates into CASSSLYQETQYF. The full variable domain, with the rest looked up from reference TRBV7-2 and TRBJ2-5, is GAGVSQSPSNKVTEKGKDVELRCDPISGHTALYWYRQSLGQGLEFLIYFQGNSAPDKSGLPSDRFSAERTGGSVSTLTIQRTQQEDSAVYLCASSSLYQETQYFGPGTRLLVL.

The chain joins TRBV7-3 to TRBJ2-2; 10 positions match TRBD2. J gave up 1 base and V 0 bases, and 2 bases lay outside the gene matches. The length of the CDR3 is 17 residues. From germline, CDR1 is SGHTA and CDR2 FQGTGA. The CDR3 DNA reads as TGTGCCAGCAGCTTAACCGCTAGCGGGGGGAACACCGGGGAGCTGTTTTTT. Its protein is CASSLTASGGNTGELFF.

The chain is built from TRBV11-2 and TRBJ2-7; the D is unclear. In germline, CDR1 is SGHAT, CDR2 FQNNGV. The CDR3 loop spans 12 amino acids. V was trimmed by 1 base and J by 7 bases, leaving 8 bases between them. The CDR3 DNA reads TGTGCCAGCAGCTTAGCTCTGAGTGAGCAGTACTTC. Amino acid sequence: CASSLALSEQYF.

The chain couples TRBV15 to TRBJ1-5; possibly TRBD1 for D (5 bases). Germline V gene sequence: CDR1 LNHNV, CDR2 YYDKDF (reference sequence). V was shortened by 0 bases and J by 5 bases, with 11 bases between the two germline ends. This CDR3 has 15 amino acids. Here the CDR3 reads CATSRDLAGHQPQHF. The CDR3 nucleotides read TGTGCCACCAGCAGAGATCTGGCAGGGCATCAGCCCCAGCATTTT.

V usage is TRBV30 and J usage is TRBJ1-1, with unresolved D. Germline V CDR1 and CDR2: GTSNPN, SVGIG (reference sequence). The CDR3 spans 13 residues. V lost 3 bases, J lost 2 bases, and 10 bases lay in between. The CDR3 DNA is TGTGCCTGGAGCGCCGGACTAAACACTGAAGCTTTCTTT. It specifies CAWSAGLNTEAFF.

J is TRBJ1-2 and V is TRBV6-2 or TRBV6-3; 8 bases are shared with TRBD1. The CDR3 loop spans 17 amino acids. The junction had 16 bases not matched to a gene; V was cut back by 6 bases and J by 4 bases. Germline V gene lookup returns CDR1 MNHEY and CDR2 SVGEGT. The CDR3 reads CASSRTEGQEGFYGYTF. The CDR3, as DNA: TGTGCCAGCAGCCGAACGGAGGGACAGGAGGGTTTCTATGGCTACACCTTC.

A few counts support this clone. The chain links TRBV5-1 to TRBJ2-1; D may be TRBD2 (5 bases). V dropped 3 bases and J dropped 4 bases, with 14 bases sitting between them. Germline-derived CDR1 and CDR2 are SGHRS and YFSETQ. The CDR3 totals 15 residues. In DNA, the CDR3 is TGCGCCAGCAGCTCGGCGGGCAACCTTTACAATGAGCAGTTCTTC. This sequence encodes CASSSAGNLYNEQFF.

The rearrangement links TRBV2 to TRBJ2-3, with no clear D. The CDR3 is made up of 14 amino acids. Germline values: CDR1 SNHLY, CDR2 FYNNEI. V was shortened by 6 bases and J by 4 bases, with 14 bases between the two germline ends. This chain's CDR3 is CASSLDRGADTQYF. The CDR3 nucleotides read TGTGCCAGCAGCCTAGACCGCGGCGCAGATACGCAGTATTTT.

V is TRBV6-5 and J is TRBJ2-2; D is possibly TRBD1 (6 bases). This CDR3 region has 14 residues. The V gene's germline CDR1 is MNHEY and CDR2 SVGAGI. The V end lost 8 bases, the J end lost 6 bases, and 16 bases lay between the germline ends. CDR3 residues: CASAPGHGAGELFF. The DNA for the CDR3 is TGTGCCAGCGCCCCGGGACACGGAGCCGGGGAGCTGTTTTTT.

This chain links TRBV19 with TRBJ1-5; 7 bases are shared with TRBD1. CDR1 and CDR2 (germline): LNHDA, SQIVND (reference sequence). Germline trimming cut 3 bases from V and 2 bases from J; bases unmatched to any gene: 1. CDR3 length: 14 residues. The CDR3 bases are TGTGCCAGTAGTATTCAGGGGGGCAATCAGCCCCAGCATTTT. Translated, it gives CASSIQGGNQPQHF.

The J gene is TRBJ1-4, the V gene TRBV19, with D unclear. V lost 7 bases and J lost 6, with 12 bases in between. CDR3 length equals 13 residues. Germline V gene data show CDR1 as LNHDA and CDR2 as SQIVND (reference sequence). In DNA, the CDR3 is TGTGCCAGTAAGCCAGGAGGAGATGAAAAACTGTTTTTT. This sequence encodes CASKPGGDEKLFF.

The chain recombines TRBV19 with TRBJ2-1, with 7 bases matching TRBD1. Trimming cost V 5 bases and J 9 bases; bases outside gene matches: 10. Germline V CDR1 and CDR2: LNHDA, SQIVND (reference sequence). The CDR3 totals 14 residues. The CDR3 DNA follows: TGTGCCAGTAGTGTGGGACACAGGGGCGGTGAGCAGTTCTTC. As protein: CASSVGHRGGEQFF.

This clone was recorded only once. V is TRBV19 and J is TRBJ2-3; 10 bases are shared with TRBD2. V gave up 9 bases and J gave up 6 bases; unmatched junction bases: 9. Germline V lookup: CDR1 LNHDA, CDR2 SQIVND (reference sequence). The CDR3 spans 14 residues. The CDR3 spells CASRTSGMGDTQYF. The CDR3 DNA sequence: TGTGCCAGCCGGACTAGCGGAATGGGTGATACGCAGTATTTT.

The rearrangement links TRBV7-2 to TRBJ2-1; 11 bases are a match to TRBD2. After removal of 1 base from V and 7 bases from J, the junction contained 3 bases not matched to a gene. CDR1 and CDR2 from the germline V gene are SGHTA and FQGNSA. The CDR3 length is 15 residues. CDR3 sequence reads: CASSLGLAGNNEQFF. CDR3 nucleotides: TGTGCCAGCAGCTTAGGACTAGCGGGGAATAATGAGCAGTTCTTC. Using reference TRBV7-2 and TRBJ2-1 for the parts outside the CDR3, the full variable domain is GAGVSQSPSNKVTEKGKDVELRCDPISGHTALYWYRQSLGQGLEFLIYFQGNSAPDKSGLPSDRFSAERTGGSVSTLTIQRTQQEDSAVYLCASSLGLAGNNEQFFGPGTRLTVL.

The rearrangement links TRBV29-1 to TRBJ2-5; D is possibly TRBD1 (6 bases). Germline CDR1 SQVTM, CDR2 ANQGSEA. V dropped 5 bases and J dropped 4 bases, with 11 bases sitting between them. The CDR3 contains 12 residues. The CDR3 nucleotides are TGCAGCGTTACAGGGTGGCGAGAGACCCAGTACTTC. It yields the protein CSVTGWRETQYF.